The 10 T cell receptor beta chains presented below share a single source sample, sequenced in a study of Siglec-9 on CD8 T cells in melanoma. Libraries were prepared by immunoSEQ multiplex PCR; TCRdb keeps only in-frame clonotypes and omits some of them. The sample includes over 30,000 clones, around 82% of them seen just once. Material: Siglec-9- CD8+ T cells sorted from blood. The receptors stem from a human donor in good health.

This clone came up once. The genes are TRBV7-6 and TRBJ2-5; maybe TRBD1 (6 bases). Germline lookup yields CDR1 SGHVS and CDR2 FNYEAQ. Trimming stripped 3 bases from V and 3 bases from J, with 8 bases between. CDR3 length: 13 residues. CDR3 DNA: TGTGCCAGCAGCTTCCGGACAGAAGAGACCCAGTACTTC. Amino acids: CASSFRTEETQYF.

This CDR3 reads CASSGGEYTGELFF. The DNA for the CDR3 is TGTGCCAGCAGCGGTGGGGAGTACACCGGGGAGCTGTTTTTT. The rearrangement joins TRBV9 to TRBJ2-2; D is possibly TRBD2 (5 bases). CDR3 length: 14 residues. Trimming shortened V by 3 bases and J by 3 bases, and 9 bases separated the two germline ends. Germline assignment: CDR1 SGDLS and CDR2 YYNGEE.

This rearrangement joins TRBV5-6 to TRBJ2-7; D is undetermined. The germline CDR1 and CDR2 sequences are SGHDT and YYEEEE. V was cut by 4 bases and J by 5 bases, with 13 bases left in between. The CDR3 is made up of 13 amino acids. CDR3 amino acids: CASSPNPKNEQYF. The DNA for the CDR3 is TGTGCCAGCAGCCCCAACCCCAAAAACGAGCAGTACTTC.

The J gene is TRBJ1-3, the V gene TRBV5-1, with 7 nucleotides matching TRBD1. V lost 4 bases and J lost 1; bases outside the gene matches: 8. The CDR3 covers 16 residues. CDR1 is SGHRS and CDR2 is YFSETQ in the germline V gene. CDR3 amino acids: CASSLTTGESGNTIYF. The CDR3 DNA reads TGCGCCAGCAGCCTGACCACAGGGGAGTCTGGAAACACCATATATTTT.

This CDR3 is CASSPPRWEVIDTQYF. The CDR3 region has the DNA TGTGCCAGCAGCCCTCCGCGCTGGGAGGTAATAGATACGCAGTATTTT. The genes are TRBV9 and TRBJ2-3; a possible D gene is TRBD2 (6 bases). The germline V and J ends were trimmed by 4 bases and 5 bases, with 20 bases remaining between them. This CDR3 is 16 amino acids long. CDR1 and CDR2 from the germline V gene are SGDLS and YYNGEE.

The chain combines TRBV5-8 with TRBJ2-7, with TRBD2 as a possible D gene (5 bases). The CDR3 contains 13 residues. Trimming stripped 1 base from V and 3 bases from J, with 8 bases between. Germline V lookup: CDR1 SGHTS, CDR2 YDEGEE. The CDR3: CASSLSGNYEQYF. CDR3 coding DNA: TGTGCCAGCAGCTTGAGCGGCAACTACGAGCAGTACTTC.

The chain recombines TRBV10-1 with TRBJ2-2; possibly TRBD2 for D (6 bases). The V end lost 4 bases, the J end lost 1 base, and 13 bases lay between the germline ends. Per the germline V gene, CDR1 is WNHNN and CDR2 is SYGVQD (reference sequence). CDR3 length: 16 residues. CDR3 bases: TGCGCCAGCAGTGCGGGCCTAGCGAGGAACACCGGGGAGCTGTTTTTT. Its translation: CASSAGLARNTGELFF.

The V gene is TRBV13, the J gene TRBJ2-5; D not certain. The germline gives CDR1 PRHDT, CDR2 FYEKMQ (reference sequence). V was pared by 3 bases and J by 2 bases, with 10 bases between. The CDR3 runs 14 residues. CDR3 region: CASSFGVDQETQYF. The CDR3 DNA follows: TGTGCCAGCAGCTTCGGAGTGGATCAAGAGACCCAGTACTTC. The full variable domain, its missing parts supplied by reference TRBV13 and TRBJ2-5, is AAGVIQSPRHLIKEKRETATLKCYPIPRHDTVYWYQQGPGQDPQFLISFYEKMQSDKGSIPDRFSAQQFSDYHSELNMSSLELGDSALYFCASSFGVDQETQYFGPGTRLLVL.

V is TRBV30 and J is TRBJ1-5; tentatively, D is TRBD1 (5 bases). Trimming removed 1 base at V and 6 bases at J, with 10 bases between. This CDR3 contains 13 residues. Germline assignment: CDR1 GTSNPN and CDR2 SVGIG (reference sequence). CDR3 residues: CAWSDGGSQPQHF. In DNA form, the CDR3 reads TGTGCCTGGAGTGACGGGGGGAGTCAGCCCCAGCATTTT.

This clone appeared a single time. The chain uses TRBV18 and TRBJ1-4, with 7 nucleotides matching TRBD1. From germline, CDR1 is KGHSH and CDR2 LQKENI. V was pared by 6 bases and J by 0 bases, with 10 bases of the junction left unmatched. This CDR3 is built from 17 residues. CDR3 nucleotides: TGTGCCAGCTCCCGAGACAGGGCCTATGCAACTAATGAAAAACTGTTTTTT. Protein sequence: CASSRDRAYATNEKLFF.